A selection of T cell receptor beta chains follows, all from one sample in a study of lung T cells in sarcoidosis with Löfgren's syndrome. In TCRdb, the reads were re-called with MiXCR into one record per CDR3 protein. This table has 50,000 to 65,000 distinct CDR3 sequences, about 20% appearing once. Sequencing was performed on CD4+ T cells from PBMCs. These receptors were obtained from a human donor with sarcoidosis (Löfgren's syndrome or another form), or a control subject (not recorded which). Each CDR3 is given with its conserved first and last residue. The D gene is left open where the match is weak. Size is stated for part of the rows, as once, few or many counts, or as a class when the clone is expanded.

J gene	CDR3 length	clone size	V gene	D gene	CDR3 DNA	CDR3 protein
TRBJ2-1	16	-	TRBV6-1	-	TGTGCCAGCAGTCGGGGGGTCCGGGACAGGCGCAGTGGGCAGTTCTTC	CASSRGVRDRRSGQFF
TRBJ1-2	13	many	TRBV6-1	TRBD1	TGTGCCAGCAGTCCCGACAGGGCAGAAGGCTACACCTTC	CASSPDRAEGYTF
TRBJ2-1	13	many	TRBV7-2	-	TGTGCCAGCAGCTTAGTCATTGAGACTGAGCAGTTCTTC	CASSLVIETEQFF
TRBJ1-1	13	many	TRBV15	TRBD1	TGTGCCACCAGCAGGACAGGGGGCGGAGGAGCTTTCTTT	CATSRTGGGGAFF
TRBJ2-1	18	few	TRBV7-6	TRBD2	TGTGCCAGCAGCACGACTAGCGGGGGGGTTAGTTCCTACAATGAGCAGTTCTTC	CASSTTSGGVSSYNEQFF
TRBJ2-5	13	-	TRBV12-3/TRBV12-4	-	TGTGCCAACAGGTCGGTACTCCAAGAGACCCAGTACTTC	CANRSVLQETQYF
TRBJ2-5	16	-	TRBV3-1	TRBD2	TGTGCCAGCAGCCTGACTAGCGGGAAGTACCAAGAGACCCAGTACTTC	CASSLTSGKYQETQYF
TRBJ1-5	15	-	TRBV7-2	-	TGTGCCAGCAGCTCCTCCCCGCCCAGTGGGGTTTCCCAGCATTTT	CASSSSPPSGVSQHF
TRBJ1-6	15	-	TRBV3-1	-	TGTGCCATTAGCCAAGGAACGCTTGGGAATTCACCCCTCCACTTT	CAISQGTLGNSPLHF
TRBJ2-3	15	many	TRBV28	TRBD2	TGTGCCAGCAGTTTAGCGGGAGGCCCCAGAGATACGCAGTATTTT	CASSLAGGPRDTQYF
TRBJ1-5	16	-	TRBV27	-	TGTGCCAGCAAGCCCCTAATCGACGAAGGGCCCCAGCCCCAGCATTTT	CASKPLIDEGPQPQHF
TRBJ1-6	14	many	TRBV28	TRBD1	TGTGCCAGCAGCCCGACAGGGGGGGATTCACCCCTCCACTTT	CASSPTGGDSPLHF
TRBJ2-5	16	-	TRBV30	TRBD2	TGTGCCTGGAGGGGAAGGCGGCTAGCGGGAGCAGAGACCCAGTACTTC	CAWRGRRLAGAETQYF
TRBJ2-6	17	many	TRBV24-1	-	TGTGCCACCAGTGATCCCCGGACGGCCTCTGGGGCCAACGTCCTGACTTTC	CATSDPRTASGANVLTF
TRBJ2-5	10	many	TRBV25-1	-	TGTGCCAGCAGTGAAGAGACCCAGTACTTC	CASSEETQYF
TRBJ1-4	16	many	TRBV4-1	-	TGCGCCAGCAGCCAAGATCGACGACAGCTTAATGAAAAACTGTTTTTT	CASSQDRRQLNEKLFF
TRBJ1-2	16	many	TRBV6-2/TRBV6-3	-	TGTGCCAGCGGTCGGGCAGAAAGGCCCTTAAACTATGGCTACACCTTC	CASGRAERPLNYGYTF
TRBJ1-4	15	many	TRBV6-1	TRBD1	TGTGCCACGGACACAGACAGGGGAGGGAACGAAAAACTGTTTTTT	CATDTDRGGNEKLFF
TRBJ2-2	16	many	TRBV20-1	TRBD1	TGCAGTGCTAGAGATCCGGGACAGGCGAACACCGGGGAGCTGTTTTTT	CSARDPGQANTGELFF
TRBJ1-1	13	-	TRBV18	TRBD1	TGTGCCAGCTCACCAAACACAGGGGAAGAAGCTTTCTTT	CASSPNTGEEAFF
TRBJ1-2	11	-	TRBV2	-	TGTGCCAGCAGTGAAGAGCTTGGCTACACCTTC	CASSEELGYTF
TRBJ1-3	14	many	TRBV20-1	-	TGCAGTGCTCAGGAACCCGGGGGAGGAAACACCATATATTTT	CSAQEPGGGNTIYF
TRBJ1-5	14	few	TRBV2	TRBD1	TGTGCCAGCAGTGGGGGACAGGTAAATCAGCCCCAGCATTTT	CASSGGQVNQPQHF
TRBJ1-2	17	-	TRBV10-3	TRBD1	TGTGCCATCAGTGATCCTAACCGGGACAGGGGGCGGTCTGGCTACACCTTC	CAISDPNRDRGRSGYTF
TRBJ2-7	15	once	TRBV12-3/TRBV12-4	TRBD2	TGTGCCAGCGGCTTCCCCGGACTAGCAGCTCCCGAGCAGTACTTC	CASGFPGLAAPEQYF
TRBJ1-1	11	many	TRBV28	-	TGTGCCAGCAGCTCGAACACTGAAGCTTTCTTT	CASSSNTEAFF
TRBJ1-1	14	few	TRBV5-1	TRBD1	TGCGCCAGCGCGACAGGGTCGGGCGACACTGAAGCTTTCTTT	CASATGSGDTEAFF
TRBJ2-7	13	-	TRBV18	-	TGTGCCAGCTCACCGGGGGCCAACTACGAGCAGTACTTC	CASSPGANYEQYF
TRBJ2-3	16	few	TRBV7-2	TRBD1	TGTGCCAGCAGCTTGGCCGGGACAGGGGGATCGTATACGCAGTATTTT	CASSLAGTGGSYTQYF
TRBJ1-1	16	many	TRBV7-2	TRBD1	TGTGCCAGCAGCTTAGGTATAACAGGGGCGAACACTGAAGCTTTCTTT	CASSLGITGANTEAFF
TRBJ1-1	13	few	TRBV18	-	TGTGCCAGCTCAACCTCTACGAACACTGAAGCTTTCTTT	CASSTSTNTEAFF
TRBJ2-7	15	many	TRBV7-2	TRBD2	TGTGCCAGCAGCTTAGACCCCGGGAGGGCGCACGAGCAGTACTTC	CASSLDPGRAHEQYF
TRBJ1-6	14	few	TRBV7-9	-	TGTGCCAGCAGCACGGACTATCCTAATTCACCCCTCCACTTT	CASSTDYPNSPLHF
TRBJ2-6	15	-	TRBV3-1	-	TGTGCCAGCAGCCGCACGTACTCTGGGGCCAACGTCCTGACTTTC	CASSRTYSGANVLTF
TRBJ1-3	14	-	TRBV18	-	TGTGCCAGCCGGGGGCTTGACTCTGGAAACACCATATATTTT	CASRGLDSGNTIYF
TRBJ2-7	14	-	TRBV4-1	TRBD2	TGCGCCAGCAGCCGGGCTAGCGGGAGCTACGAGCAGTACTTC	CASSRASGSYEQYF
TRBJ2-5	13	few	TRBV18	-	TGTGCCAGCTCACCCGACTCTCAAGAGACCCAGTACTTC	CASSPDSQETQYF
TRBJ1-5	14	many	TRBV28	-	TGTGCCAGCAGTCCCGGGGGCTCAAGGCAGCCCCAGCATTTT	CASSPGGSRQPQHF
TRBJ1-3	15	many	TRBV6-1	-	TGTGCCAGCAGTGGCGGGACACTCTCTGGAAACACCATATATTTT	CASSGGTLSGNTIYF
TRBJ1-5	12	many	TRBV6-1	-	TGTGCCAGCAGGGAAATGATACAGCCCCAGCATTTT	CASREMIQPQHF
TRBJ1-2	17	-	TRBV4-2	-	TGTGCCAGCGACTCGGGTGAACAGGGCCCCTCCGAGGATGGCTACACCTTC	CASDSGEQGPSEDGYTF